A single sample is the source of the 22 T cell receptor beta chains below, sequenced in a study of blood T cell repertoires in COVID-19. Measured with immunoSEQ multiplex PCR; TCRdb has only the in-frame clones, and not every one. This sample has about 480,000 clones, with roughly 91% found just once. Material: peripheral blood. These receptors originate from a woman aged 30 to 39 with acute or convalescent COVID-19.

The V gene is TRBV5-6, the J gene TRBJ2-3; TRBD2 matches at 9 bases. The V gene's germline CDR1 is SGHDT and CDR2 YYEEEE. V gave up 4 bases and J gave up 8 bases; unmatched junction bases: 14. This CDR3 has 16 amino acids. CDR3 coding DNA: TGTGCCAGCAGCAAACTCGGGACTAGCAATGAGGGTACGCAGTATTTT. It encodes CASSKLGTSNEGTQYF. Based on the CDR3 plus reference TRBV5-6 and TRBJ2-3, the full variable domain is DAGVTQSPTHLIKTRGQQVTLRCSPKSGHDTVSWYQQALGQGPQFIFQYYEEEERQRGNFPDRFSGHQFPNYSSELNVNALLLGDSALYLCASSKLGTSNEGTQYFGPGTRLTVL.

The chain carries TRBV2 and TRBJ2-1; D may be TRBD2 (6 bases). V shed 2 bases and J shed 9 bases, with 23 bases lying between them. CDR3 length equals 17 residues. Per germline, CDR1 SNHLY and CDR2 FYNNEI. CDR3 nucleotides: TGTGCCAGCAGTGAAAGGTTGCTCCCCCGGAGGGGCGGTGAGCAGTTCTTC. This gives the protein CASSERLLPRRGGEQFF.

J is TRBJ2-5 and V is TRBV5-4; 8 bases are shared with TRBD1. Germline assignment: CDR1 SGHNT and CDR2 YYREEE (reference sequence). Trimming cost V 5 bases and J 5 bases; bases outside gene matches: 5. CDR3 length: 13 residues. The CDR3, as DNA: TGTGCCAGCAGAGGGTCAGGGGGCGAGACCCAGTACTTC. Translation gives CASRGSGGETQYF.

The rearrangement joins TRBV27 to TRBJ1-6; D not resolved. Germline V lookup: CDR1 MNHEY, CDR2 SMNVEV (reference sequence). The CDR3 runs to 14 residues. V lost 5 bases and J 7 bases, leaving 12 bases between the germline ends. The CDR3 bases are TGTGCCAGCAGTCCTCGGGGTGGAAATTCACCCCTCCACTTT. As protein: CASSPRGGNSPLHF.

The chain employs TRBV5-5 and TRBJ2-1; 9 bases are shared with TRBD1. The CDR3 consists of 18 residues. The trim removed 4 bases at V and 1 base at J, leaving 12 bases unmatched. The germline V gene encodes CDR1 SGHKS and CDR2 YYEKEE (reference sequence). This CDR3 reads CASSSYGTGGGSYNEQFF. The CDR3 DNA sequence: TGTGCCAGCAGCAGCTATGGAACAGGGGGCGGGTCCTACAATGAGCAGTTCTTC.

This clone was seen more than once but under ten times. This chain links TRBV29-1 with TRBJ2-7; 7 nucleotides align to TRBD1. V dropped 6 bases and J dropped 4; count of bases not matched to a gene: 12. There are 14 residues in the CDR3. Per germline, CDR1 SQVTM and CDR2 ANQGSEA. DNA of the CDR3: TGCAGCGTAGAGGTCCAGACAGGGCTATACGAGCAGTACTTC. Residues: CSVEVQTGLYEQYF.

The chain couples TRBV11-2 to TRBJ2-7, with D possibly TRBD1 on 6 matching bases. This CDR3 is 11 amino acids long. V shed 5 bases and J shed 7 bases, with 9 bases lying between them. Germline values: CDR1 SGHAT, CDR2 FQNNGV. The CDR3 bases are TGTGCCAGCAGCAGGACAGTGGAGCAGTACTTC. Its translation is CASSRTVEQYF.

The J gene is TRBJ1-4, the V gene TRBV2; 7 positions agree with TRBD1. J lost 7 bases, V lost 8 bases, and 10 bases had no gene match. From germline, CDR1 is SNHLY and CDR2 FYNNEI. The CDR3 consists of 14 residues. The chain's CDR3 is CASQNRGGFEKLFF. In DNA, the CDR3 is TGTGCCAGCCAGAACAGGGGCGGATTTGAAAAACTGTTTTTT.

This rearrangement joins TRBV5-6 to TRBJ1-2; D gene uncertain. With 0 bases removed from V and 8 bases from J, the gap between germline ends came to 20 bases. Germline assignment: CDR1 SGHDT and CDR2 YYEEEE. The CDR3 is 16 residues long. As DNA, the CDR3 is TGTGCCAGCAGCTTGGGGACTACACGGTCCTCGGGGGGCTACACCTTC. Its protein is CASSLGTTRSSGGYTF.

V and J are TRBV13 and TRBJ2-1; the D gene is possibly TRBD2 (5 bases). The CDR3 is made up of 14 amino acids. CDR1 is PRHDT, CDR2 FYEKMQ, per germline (reference sequence). Trimming shortened V by 5 bases and J by 10 bases, and 18 bases separated the two germline ends. CDR3 region: CASSPSLRTGEQFF. Here the CDR3 DNA reads TGTGCCAGCAGCCCAAGTCTCCGGACGGGGGAGCAGTTCTTC. Supplemented by reference TRBV13 and TRBJ2-1, the full variable domain reads AAGVIQSPRHLIKEKRETATLKCYPIPRHDTVYWYQQGPGQDPQFLISFYEKMQSDKGSIPDRFSAQQFSDYHSELNMSSLELGDSALYFCASSPSLRTGEQFFGPGTRLTVL.

The chain recombines TRBV4-1 with TRBJ1-1, with D perhaps matching TRBD1 (6 bases). The CDR3 loop spans 17 amino acids. The V gene's germline CDR1 is MGHRA and CDR2 YSYEKL. Trimming removed 3 bases from V and 4 bases from J, with 21 bases in between. CDR3 sequence reads: CASSHDYVQGRRTEAFF. The CDR3 nucleotides are TGCGCCAGCAGCCACGACTATGTACAGGGCCGGCGCACTGAAGCTTTCTTT.

V usage is TRBV5-5 and J usage is TRBJ2-5; the match to TRBD2 covers 9 bases. V dropped 1 base and J dropped 7; count of bases not matched to a gene: 11. CDR1 SGHKS and CDR2 YYEKEE come from the germline V gene (reference sequence). The CDR3 length is 16 residues. The CDR3: CASSLPLRGGSRTQYF. In DNA form, the CDR3 reads TGTGCCAGCAGCTTGCCCCTGCGGGGGGGTTCTCGGACCCAGTACTTC.

The gene calls are TRBV7-9 and TRBJ1-4, with 11 bases fitting TRBD1. The length of the CDR3 is 17 residues. Germline lookup yields CDR1 SEHNR and CDR2 FQNEAQ (reference sequence). Trimming removed 3 bases from V and 0 bases from J; junction bases left unmatched: 3. Written as DNA, the CDR3 is TGTGCCAGCAGCTTGGACAGGGGGCCCTCAACTAATGAAAAACTGTTTTTT. Its protein product is CASSLDRGPSTNEKLFF.

The CDR3: CASSRDKSTDTQYF. The CDR3 DNA reads TGCGCCAGCAGCCGGGACAAAAGCACAGATACGCAGTATTTT. The rearrangement joins TRBV5-1 to TRBJ2-3; the D gene is possibly TRBD1 (6 bases). Germline loops: CDR1 SGHRS, CDR2 YFSETQ. The V end lost 4 bases, the J end lost 0 bases, and 9 bases lay between the germline ends. The CDR3 runs 14 residues.

V usage is TRBV4-1 and J usage is TRBJ2-1; perhaps TRBD2 as D (5 bases). With 2 bases removed from V and 5 bases from J, the gap between germline ends came to 13 bases. Germline CDR1 is MGHRA and CDR2 is YSYEKL. This CDR3 contains 15 residues. The CDR3 reads CASSQRGTYNNEQFF. CDR3 in DNA: TGCGCCAGCAGCCAACGGGGTACTTACAACAATGAGCAGTTCTTC.

This sequence joins TRBV19 and TRBJ1-2; 9 bases align to TRBD1. Germline CDR1 LNHDA, CDR2 SQIVND (reference sequence). There are 13 residues in the CDR3. J gave up 2 bases and V 5 bases, and 0 bases lay outside the gene matches. In nucleotides, the CDR3 is TGTGCCAGTAGTGGGACAGGGAACTATGGCTACACCTTC. Translation: CASSGTGNYGYTF.

This clone was recorded a few times. The rearrangement links TRBV6-5 to TRBJ1-5; 7 bases agree with TRBD1. The J segment lost 2 bases and the V segment lost 5 bases, leaving 3 bases of the junction unmatched. This CDR3 comprises 14 residues. Germline loops: CDR1 MNHEY, CDR2 SVGAGI. The CDR3 region is CASSTGTGNQPQHF. Written as DNA, the CDR3 is TGTGCCAGCAGTACCGGGACAGGCAATCAGCCCCAGCATTTT.

This clone showed up just once. The chain joins TRBV7-3 to TRBJ2-2, with D hard to call. V lost 7 bases and J lost 4, with 10 bases in between. Germline V gene data show CDR1 as SGHTA and CDR2 as FQGTGA. CDR3 size: 13 residues. CDR3 in amino acids: CASTASGTGELFF. Here the CDR3 DNA reads TGTGCCAGCACCGCCTCGGGCACCGGGGAGCTGTTTTTT.

This clone was detected once. This chain connects TRBV5-1 to TRBJ2-3, with a possible D match to TRBD1 (7 bases). V was cut by 3 bases and J by 4 bases, with 12 bases left in between. The CDR3 loop spans 14 amino acids. CDR1 and CDR2 from the germline V gene are SGHRS and YFSETQ. CDR3 coding DNA: TGCGCCAGCAGCTACGGAGGGGGCCCAGATACGCAGTATTTT. As protein: CASSYGGGPDTQYF. The complete variable domain, with remaining parts taken from reference TRBV5-1 and TRBJ2-3, reads KAGVTQTPRYLIKTRGQQVTLSCSPISGHRSVSWYQQTPGQGLQFLFEYFSETQRNKGNFPGRFSGRQFSNSRSEMNVSTLELGDSALYLCASSYGGGPDTQYFGPGTRLTVL.

The chain links TRBV2 to TRBJ2-6; D remains ambiguous. V dropped 9 bases and J dropped 3 bases, with 12 bases sitting between them. Germline V lookup: CDR1 SNHLY, CDR2 FYNNEI. This CDR3 is built from 14 residues. The CDR3 region is CASLGIFGANVLTF. The CDR3 bases are TGTGCCAGTCTGGGCATTTTTGGGGCCAACGTCCTGACTTTC.

This clone was recorded many times. The rearrangement uses TRBV27 and TRBJ2-2; tentative D call: TRBD2 (6 bases). This CDR3 is 14 amino acids long. The ends were cut back, 7 bases at V and 1 base at J, with 10 bases in the middle. Germline V gene data show CDR1 as MNHEY and CDR2 as SMNVEV (reference sequence). The CDR3 region is CASKLGGNTGELFF. The DNA for the CDR3 is TGTGCCAGCAAGCTCGGGGGGAACACCGGGGAGCTGTTTTTT.

The chain employs TRBV3-1 (or the pseudogene TRBV3-2) and TRBJ2-2; D is possibly TRBD1 (5 bases). CDR3 length: 14 amino acids. V was cut by 1 base and J by 4 bases, with 7 bases left in between. Looked up from germline, CDR1 is LGHDT and CDR2 is YNNKEL (reference sequence). Written as DNA, the CDR3 is TGTGCCAGCAGCCAAGGGGGCGCCACCGGGGAGCTGTTTTTT. Translated: CASSQGGATGELFF.